This T cell receptor beta chain was retrieved from a study of cytomegalovirus exposure and HLA in healthy donors. The study's findings and limits: In a later analysis, at a false discovery rate of 0.05, roughly 17,000 TCR beta sequences were associated with HLA alleles.

The CDR3 sequence is 19 residues long. Germline loops: CDR1 MNHEY, CDR2 SMNVEV (reference sequence). V lost 5 bases, J lost 0 bases, and 11 bases stayed unmatched. Both 60 Vbeta primers and 13 Jbeta primers went into the PCR. The method was immunoSEQ multiplex PCR; TCRdb's version includes in-frame clones alone and lacks a portion of them. The sample has about 60,000 clones, about 80% seen once. A word on this clone: No antigen is known for it.

The J gene is TRBJ1-6, the V gene TRBV27; TRBD1 aligns across 9 bases. Source material: PBMCs. The receptor comes from a woman in her thirties or forties in good health and CMV-seropositive. The DNA of the CDR3 is TGTGCCAGCAGTCTGAGACAGGGGGTATGGAGCTCCTATAATTCACCCCTCCACTTT. Protein: CASSLRQGVWSSYNSPLHF.